This TCR beta chain came from a study of cytomegalovirus exposure and HLA in healthy donors. Study-level points and caveats: It was reported that TCR beta sequences correctly inferred the HLA-A and HLA-B alleles for most subjects. Presence/absence analyses took donor sequencing depth as roughly uniform. Some highly shared sequence variants likely arose as a pipeline artifact. The study put under 200 TCR beta chains on its list as cytomegalovirus-associated.

In the PCR, 60 Vbeta and 13 Jbeta primers were used. The data were produced by immunoSEQ multiplex PCR, yet TCRdb's version contains in-frame clones alone and is incomplete. The repertoire table contains 100,000 to 150,000 clones. Turning to this clone: Its antigen is still unknown.

V gave up 1 base and J gave up 4 bases, with 8 bases separating them. The CDR3 totals 12 residues. Per germline, CDR1 SQVTM and CDR2 ANQGSEA. The gene calls are TRBV29-1 and TRBJ2-7; possible D gene TRBD2, 5 bases. The source of this sequence is a woman aged 40 to 49 in good health and CMV-seropositive. Sequenced sample: PBMCs. This CDR3 reads CSVEVPGYEQYF. The DNA of the CDR3 is TGCAGCGTTGAAGTTCCGGGGTACGAGCAGTACTTC.